These 15 T cell receptor beta chains share one sample of origin, sequenced in a study of neurological immune-mediated disorders. Using its own MiXCR run on the 5' RACE reads, TCRdb lists one record per CDR3 protein. The sample includes 20,000 to 30,000 distinct CDR3 sequences, over 2% of them seen just once. Sequenced: PBMCs. The source of these receptors is a woman aged 50 to 60 with multiple sclerosis.

This clonotype has ten or more counts. V and J are TRBV20-1 and TRBJ2-6; D is ambiguous. This CDR3 comprises 14 residues. In germline, CDR1 is DFQATT, CDR2 SNEGSKA (reference sequence). The V end was cut by 6 bases, the J end by 1 base, with 10 bases between. CDR3 DNA: TGCAGTGCCCCGACCCGATCTGGGGCCAACGTCCTGACTTTC. It translates to CSAPTRSGANVLTF.

This clonotype was picked up many times. This chain uses TRBV5-1 with TRBJ2-5; TRBD1 or TRBD2 may be the D gene (5 bases each). This CDR3 has 14 residues. CDR1 is SGHRS and CDR2 is YFSETQ in the germline V gene. V lost 6 bases and J 1 base, leaving 13 bases between the germline ends. The CDR3 region is CASTGPESQETQYF. CDR3 bases: TGCGCCAGCACGGGACCCGAGAGCCAAGAGACCCAGTACTTC.

This clonotype was recorded many times. This chain joins TRBV20-1 and TRBJ2-7; tentative D call: TRBD2 (6 bases). This CDR3 has 14 residues. V lost 3 bases and J lost 3, with 15 bases in between. Germline lookup yields CDR1 DFQATT and CDR2 SNEGSKA (reference sequence). As DNA, the CDR3 is TGCAGTGCTAGCCGGGGACTGCAATTCTACGAGCAGTACTTC. It yields the protein CSASRGLQFYEQYF.

This clonotype was counted at least ten times. This sequence joins TRBV20-1 and TRBJ2-5, with TRBD2 matching over 9 bases. Trimming cost V 1 base and J 4 bases; bases outside gene matches: 7. Germline CDR1 is DFQATT and CDR2 is SNEGSKA (reference sequence). The CDR3 has 15 amino acids. CDR3 bases: TGCAGTGCTAGAGCAAGGCGGGGGGGCCGAGAGACCCAGTACTTC. This codes for CSARARRGGRETQYF.

This clonotype was counted ten times or more. V is TRBV20-1 and J is TRBJ1-2; 7 bases match TRBD1. The CDR3 is made up of 13 amino acids. J gave up 8 bases and V 1 base, and 7 bases lay outside the gene matches. Germline-derived CDR1 and CDR2 are DFQATT and SNEGSKA (reference sequence). This CDR3 reads CSARGGRTGGYTF. For the CDR3, the DNA is TGCAGTGCTAGAGGAGGTCGGACAGGCGGCTACACCTTC.

About this clonotype: Given a much more abundant clone one base away, this may be a read error. The rearrangement uses TRBV5-1 and TRBJ1-5; 10 nucleotides match TRBD1. V shed 4 bases, J shed 4 bases, and the junction held 5 bases outside the gene matches. CDR3 length: 15 residues. CDR1 SGHRS and CDR2 YFSETQ come from the germline V gene. The CDR3 protein is CASSMDRGKNQPQHF. CDR3 nucleotide sequence: TGCGCCAGCAGCATGGACAGGGGGAAAAATCAGCCCCAGCATTTT. Complete variable domain (other parts from reference TRBV5-1 and TRBJ1-5): KAGVTQTPRYLIKTRGQQVTLSCSPISGHRSVSWYQQTPGQGLQFLFEYFSETQRNKGNFPGRFSGRQFSNSRSEMNVSTLELGDSALYLCASSMDRGKNQPQHFGDGTRLSIL.

In its sample, this clonotype was seen many times. The CDR3 loop is CASSVREGTDTQYF. The CDR3 DNA reads TGCGCCAGCAGCGTTAGGGAGGGCACAGATACGCAGTATTTT. The chain carries TRBV5-1 and TRBJ2-3; D is possibly TRBD2 (6 bases). This CDR3 is built from 14 residues. Germline V lookup: CDR1 SGHRS, CDR2 YFSETQ. V was clipped by 4 bases and J by 1 base, with 10 bases between them.

The V gene is TRBV6-5, the J gene TRBJ1-1; D unresolved. There are 12 residues in the CDR3. Trimming removed 6 bases from V and 3 bases from J, with 8 bases in between. Germline CDR1 MNHEY, CDR2 SVGAGI. This chain's CDR3 is CASSSGDTEAFF. As DNA, the CDR3 is TGTGCCAGCAGCTCTGGTGACACTGAAGCTTTCTTT.

This clonotype was picked up a small number of times. V and J are TRBV7-8 and TRBJ1-1; 12 bases align to TRBD1. This CDR3 region has 15 residues. Germline CDR1 reads SGHVS; CDR2 reads FQNEAQ. J gave up 5 bases and V 3 bases, and 4 bases lay outside the gene matches. CDR3 DNA: TGTGCCAGCAGCTTGGGACAGGGGGCGCGGACTGAAGCTTTCTTT. Translation: CASSLGQGARTEAFF.

This clonotype was recorded at least ten times. V gene TRBV7-8 combines with J gene TRBJ2-1, with 13 bases matching TRBD2. With 3 bases clipped from V and 8 bases from J, the junction kept 4 bases outside the gene matches. Germline CDR1 SGHVS, CDR2 FQNEAQ. This CDR3 spans 15 amino acids. CDR3 amino acids: CASSFGLAGVDEQFF. The CDR3 DNA follows: TGTGCCAGCAGCTTCGGACTAGCGGGAGTCGATGAGCAGTTCTTC.

The genes are TRBV9 and TRBJ2-3; the D is unclear. In germline, CDR1 is SGDLS, CDR2 YYNGEE. The CDR3 contains 13 residues. The germline V and J ends were trimmed by 2 bases and 5 bases, with 9 bases remaining between them. CDR3 coding DNA: TGTGCCAGCAGCGTCACAAAGGGAGATACGCAGTATTTT. Translated, it gives CASSVTKGDTQYF.

This clonotype was counted ten times or more. The rearrangement joins TRBV6-6 to TRBJ1-6; 8 bases line up with TRBD1. This CDR3 has 13 amino acids. Trimming removed 5 bases from V and 11 bases from J; junction bases left unmatched: 5. CDR1 is MNHNY and CDR2 is SVGAGI in the germline V gene (reference sequence). CDR3 sequence: CASSAPGQAPLHF. The DNA for the CDR3 is TGTGCCAGCAGTGCCCCGGGACAGGCACCCCTCCACTTT.

Many counts were recorded for this clonotype. The chain couples TRBV20-1 to TRBJ2-7; 8 bases agree with TRBD2. V lost 6 bases to trimming and J lost 4 bases; unmatched junction nucleotides: 11. Germline V gene lookup returns CDR1 DFQATT and CDR2 SNEGSKA (reference sequence). The CDR3 contains 14 residues. CDR3 in DNA: TGCAGTGCGAGAACCGGGACTAGACGTTACGAGCAGTACTTC. This sequence encodes CSARTGTRRYEQYF.

This sequence joins TRBV21-1 and TRBJ1-5. TRBV21-1 is a pseudogene segment. The CDR3 consists of 14 residues. The CDR3 loop is CASSKTARNQPQHF. CDR3 DNA sequence: TGTGCCAGCAGCAAAACGGCACGCAATCAGCCCCAGCATTTT.

This clonotype was observed many times. CDR3 protein: CASRRERYAGELFF. The CDR3 nucleotides read TGTGCCAGCAGAAGGGAGCGTTATGCGGGGGAGCTGTTTTTT. The V gene is TRBV6-2 or TRBV6-3, the J gene TRBJ2-2; D may be TRBD2 (5 bases). V was cut by 6 bases and J by 8 bases, with 16 bases left in between. This CDR3 comprises 14 residues. The germline V gene has CDR1 MNHEY and CDR2 SVGEGT.